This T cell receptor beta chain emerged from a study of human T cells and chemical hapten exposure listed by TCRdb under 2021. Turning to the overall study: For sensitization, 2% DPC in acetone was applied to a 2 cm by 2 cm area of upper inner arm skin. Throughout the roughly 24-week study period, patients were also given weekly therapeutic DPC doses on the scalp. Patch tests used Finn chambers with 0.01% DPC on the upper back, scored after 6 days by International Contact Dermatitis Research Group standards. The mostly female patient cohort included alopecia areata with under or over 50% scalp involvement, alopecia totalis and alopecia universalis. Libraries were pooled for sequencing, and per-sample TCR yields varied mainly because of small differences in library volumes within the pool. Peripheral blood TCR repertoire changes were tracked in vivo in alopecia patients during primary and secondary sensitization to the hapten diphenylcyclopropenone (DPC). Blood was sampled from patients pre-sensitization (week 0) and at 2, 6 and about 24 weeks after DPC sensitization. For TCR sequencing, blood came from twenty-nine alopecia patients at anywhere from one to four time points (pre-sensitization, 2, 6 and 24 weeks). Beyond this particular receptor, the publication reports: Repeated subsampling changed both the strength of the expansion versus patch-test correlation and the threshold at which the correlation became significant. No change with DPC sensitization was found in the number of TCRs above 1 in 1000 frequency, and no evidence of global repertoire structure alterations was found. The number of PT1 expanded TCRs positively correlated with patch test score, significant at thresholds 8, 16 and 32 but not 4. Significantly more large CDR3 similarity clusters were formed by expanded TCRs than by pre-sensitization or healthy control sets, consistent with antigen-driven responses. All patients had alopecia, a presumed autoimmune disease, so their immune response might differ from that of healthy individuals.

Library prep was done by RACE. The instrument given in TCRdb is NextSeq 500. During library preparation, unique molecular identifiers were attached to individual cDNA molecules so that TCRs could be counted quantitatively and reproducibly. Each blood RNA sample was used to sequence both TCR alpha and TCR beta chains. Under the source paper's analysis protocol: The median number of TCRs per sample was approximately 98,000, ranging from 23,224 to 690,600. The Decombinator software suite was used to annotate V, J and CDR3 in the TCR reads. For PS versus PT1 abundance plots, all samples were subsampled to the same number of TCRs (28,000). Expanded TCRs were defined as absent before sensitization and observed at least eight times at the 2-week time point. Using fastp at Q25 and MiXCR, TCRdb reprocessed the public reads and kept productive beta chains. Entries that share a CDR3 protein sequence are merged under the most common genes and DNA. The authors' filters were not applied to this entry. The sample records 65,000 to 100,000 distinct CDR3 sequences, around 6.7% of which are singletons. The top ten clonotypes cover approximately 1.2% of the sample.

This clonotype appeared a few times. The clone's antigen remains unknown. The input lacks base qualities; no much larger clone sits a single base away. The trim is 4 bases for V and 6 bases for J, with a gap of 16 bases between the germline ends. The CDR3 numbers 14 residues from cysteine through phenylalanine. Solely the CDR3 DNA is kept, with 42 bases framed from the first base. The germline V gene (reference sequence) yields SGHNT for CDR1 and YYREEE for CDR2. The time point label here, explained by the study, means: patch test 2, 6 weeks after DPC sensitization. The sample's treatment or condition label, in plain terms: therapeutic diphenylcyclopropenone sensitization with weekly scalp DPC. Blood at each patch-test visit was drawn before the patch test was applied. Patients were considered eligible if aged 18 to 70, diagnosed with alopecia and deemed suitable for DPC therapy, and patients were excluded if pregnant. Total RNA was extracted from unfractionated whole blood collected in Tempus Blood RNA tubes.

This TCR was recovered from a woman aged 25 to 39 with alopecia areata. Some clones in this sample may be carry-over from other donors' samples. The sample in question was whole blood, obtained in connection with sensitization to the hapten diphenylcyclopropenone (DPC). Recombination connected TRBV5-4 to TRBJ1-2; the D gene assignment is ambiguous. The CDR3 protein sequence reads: CASSRAPTGHGYTF. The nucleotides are TGTGCCAGCAGCCGGGCGCCTACCGGGCATGGCTACACCTTC.